The next 6 T cell receptor beta chains were all read from a single sample in a study of human T cells and chemical hapten exposure. TCRdb passed the RACE reads through MiXCR, listing each CDR3 protein once. Of more than 150,000 distinct CDR3 sequences listed, approximately 26% were seen once; the top ten hold about 2.5%. Regarding time point: patch test 3, about 24 weeks after DPC sensitization. Treatment in this sample: therapeutic diphenylcyclopropenone sensitization with weekly scalp DPC. This specimen was whole blood, taken in connection with sensitization to the hapten diphenylcyclopropenone (DPC). The receptors stem from a woman aged 40 to 50 with alopecia areata. Some clones in this sample may be carry-over from other donors' samples.

This clonotype was counted at least ten times. The chain joins TRBV20-1 to TRBJ2-1, with D perhaps being TRBD1 or TRBD2 (5 bases each). The germline V gene encodes CDR1 DFQATT and CDR2 SNEGSKA (reference sequence). Trimming took 6 bases from V and 6 from J, leaving 18 bases between them. This CDR3 spans 14 amino acids. This CDR3 is CSARDPQGSNEQFF. CDR3 sequence (DNA): TGCAGTGCCAGGGACCCTCAAGGGTCCAATGAGCAGTTCTTC.

The rearrangement uses TRBV7-2 and TRBJ2-7; D uncertain. Trimming took 3 bases from V and 4 from J, leaving 13 bases between them. From germline, CDR1 is SGHTA and CDR2 FQGNSA. The CDR3 runs 14 residues. The CDR3 DNA reads TGTGCCAGCAGCTTCAGGACGGCGCTTTACGAGCAGTACTTC. Its translation is CASSFRTALYEQYF.

CDR3 residues: CASSSQGKTTEAFF. The DNA of the CDR3 is TGTGCCAGCAGTTCCCAGGGTAAGACCACTGAAGCTTTCTTT. The chain is built from TRBV28 and TRBJ1-1; possibly TRBD1 for D (5 bases). The CDR3 is 14 amino acids. Germline lookup yields CDR1 MDHEN and CDR2 SYDVKM. Trimming stripped 4 bases from V and 4 bases from J, with 13 bases between.

The genes are TRBV5-6 and TRBJ2-7; D is ambiguous. Trimming removed 7 bases from V and 2 bases from J, with 10 bases in between. Germline assignment: CDR1 SGHDT and CDR2 YYEEEE. The CDR3 is made up of 12 amino acids. CDR3 protein: CASSQSPYEQYF. The CDR3 region has the DNA TGTGCCAGCTCTCAGTCACCCTACGAGCAGTACTTC.

V is TRBV20-1 and J is TRBJ2-7, with TRBD1 matching over 10 bases. Germline lookup yields CDR1 DFQATT and CDR2 SNEGSKA (reference sequence). The trim removed 0 bases at V and 3 bases at J, leaving 5 bases unmatched. The CDR3 length is 15 residues. DNA of the CDR3: TGCAGTGCTAGAGATTCCGGGACAGGGGACTACGAGCAGTACTTC. The encoded protein is CSARDSGTGDYEQYF.

The rearrangement uses TRBV30 and TRBJ1-6; a possible D gene is TRBD1 (5 bases). Germline-derived CDR1 and CDR2 are GTSNPN and SVGIG (reference sequence). The CDR3 length is 13 residues. Trimming pared 3 bases from V and 9 bases from J, leaving 12 bases between. Here the CDR3 reads CAWREGKASPLHF. The CDR3 nucleotides are TGTGCCTGGAGGGAGGGGAAGGCTTCACCCCTCCACTTT. Looking up the rest from reference TRBV30 and TRBJ1-6 gives the full variable domain: SQTIHQWPATLVQPVGSPLSLECTVEGTSNPNLYWYRQAAGRGLQLLFYSVGIGQISSEVPQNLSASRPQDRQFILSSKKLLLSDSGFYLCAWREGKASPLHFGNGTRLTVT.